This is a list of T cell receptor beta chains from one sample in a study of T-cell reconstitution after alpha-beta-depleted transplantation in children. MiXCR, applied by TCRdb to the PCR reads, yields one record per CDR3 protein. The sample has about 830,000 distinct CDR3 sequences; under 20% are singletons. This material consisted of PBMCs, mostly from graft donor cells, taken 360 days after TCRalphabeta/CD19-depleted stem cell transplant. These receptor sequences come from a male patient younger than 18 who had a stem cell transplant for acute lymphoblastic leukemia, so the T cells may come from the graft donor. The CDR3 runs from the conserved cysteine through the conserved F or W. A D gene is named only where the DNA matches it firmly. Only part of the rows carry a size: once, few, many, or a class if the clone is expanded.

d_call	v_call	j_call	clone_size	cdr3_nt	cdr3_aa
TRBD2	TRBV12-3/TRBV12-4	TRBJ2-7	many	TGTGCCAGCAGTGGGACTAACTACGAGCAGTACTTC	CASSGTNYEQYF
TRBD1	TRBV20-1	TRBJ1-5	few	TGCAGTGCTGACAGGGGGTTCAGCAATCAGCCCCAGCATTTT	CSADRGFSNQPQHF
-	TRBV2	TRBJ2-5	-	TGTGCCAGCAGTGGTGGGGGAACGAGAGAGACCCAGTACTTC	CASSGGGTRETQYF
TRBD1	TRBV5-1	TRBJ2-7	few	TGCGCCAGCAGCTTGGACCCATGGACAGGGACCTACGAGCAGTACTTC	CASSLDPWTGTYEQYF
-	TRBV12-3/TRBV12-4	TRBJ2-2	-	TGTGCCAGCGGGGAAACAGGGCCCGGGGAGCTGTTTTTT	CASGETGPGELFF
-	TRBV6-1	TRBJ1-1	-	TGTGCCACCCTCCATTGGGCGGCGGTCCCTGAAGCTTTCTTT	CATLHWAAVPEAFF
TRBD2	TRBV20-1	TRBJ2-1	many	TGCAGCCCAAGGCGGGGGTACAATGAGCAGTTCTTC	CSPRRGYNEQFF
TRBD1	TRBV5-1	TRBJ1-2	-	TGCGCCAGCAGCTCTCGCAGGGGGAGGCTTCGAGGCTATGGCTACACCTTC	CASSSRRGRLRGYGYTF
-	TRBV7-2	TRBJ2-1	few	TGTGCCAGCAGCTTCGGGTGGGGGACGTACAATGAGCAGTTCTTC	CASSFGWGTYNEQFF
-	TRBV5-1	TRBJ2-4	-	TGCGCCAGCAGCTTGGTTACAGTAGCCAAAAACATTCAGTACTTC	CASSLVTVAKNIQYF
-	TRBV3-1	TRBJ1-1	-	TGTGCCAGCAGCCAGGCGGGACGGGGGACTGAAGCTTTCTTT	CASSQAGRGTEAFF
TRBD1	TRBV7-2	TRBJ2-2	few	TGTGCCAGCAGCTCCCTCGGACAGGGTCGCGACACCGGGGAGCTGTTTTTT	CASSSLGQGRDTGELFF
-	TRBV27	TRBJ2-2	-	TGTGCCAGCAGTTTGGGGCAACTAGCCCCGAACACCGGGGAGCTGTTTTTT	CASSLGQLAPNTGELFF
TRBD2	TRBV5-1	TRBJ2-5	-	TGCGCCAGCAGCCCCTTTAATAGCGGGCAAGAGACCCAGTACTTC	CASSPFNSGQETQYF
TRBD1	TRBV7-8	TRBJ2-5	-	TGTGCCAGCAGTGATGGGGAGACAGGGAACCAAGAGACCCAGTACTTC	CASSDGETGNQETQYF
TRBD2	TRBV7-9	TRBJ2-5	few	TGTGCGGCCGGAATGTATAGCGGGAGAGAGACCCAGTACTTC	CAAGMYSGRETQYF
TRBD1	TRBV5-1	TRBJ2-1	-	TGCGCCAGCAGCTCCCCCTCGACAGGGTATGTGAAGCAGTTCTTC	CASSSPSTGYVKQFF
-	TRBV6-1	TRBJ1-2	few	TGTGCCAGCACCACCGGGACCTTCTATGGCTACACCTTC	CASTTGTFYGYTF
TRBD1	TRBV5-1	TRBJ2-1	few	TGCGCCAGCAGCTTCTTCAGGGGGCGGGATGAGCAGTTCTTC	CASSFFRGRDEQFF
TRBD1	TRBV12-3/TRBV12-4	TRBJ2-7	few	TGTGCCAGCAGTTCGGGACAGGCGAGCCCCTACGAGCAGTACTTC	CASSSGQASPYEQYF
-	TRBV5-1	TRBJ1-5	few	TGCGCCAGCAGCTTGGCCCCAGGGACGGGCAATCAGCCCCAGCATTTT	CASSLAPGTGNQPQHF
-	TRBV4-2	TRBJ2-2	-	TGTGCCAGCCAACCTGACCAGAACACCGGGGAGCTGTTTTTT	CASQPDQNTGELFF
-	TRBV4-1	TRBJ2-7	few	TGCGCCAGCAGCCAATTTGCGACTAGTCATTACGAGCAGTACTTC	CASSQFATSHYEQYF
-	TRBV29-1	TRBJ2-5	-	TGCAGCGTTCAGAGGGAGACCCAGTACTTC	CSVQRETQYF
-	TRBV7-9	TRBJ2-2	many	TGTGCCAGCAAACCCTCGGGGGCCGGGAGCACCGGGGAGCTGTTTTTT	CASKPSGAGSTGELFF
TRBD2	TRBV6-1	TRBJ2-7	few	TGTGCCAGCATCCTGACTAGCGGGATCCACGAGCAGTACTTC	CASILTSGIHEQYF
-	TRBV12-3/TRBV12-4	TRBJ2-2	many	TGTGCCAGCACCATTCCGACAGTCGCGAACACCGGGGAGCTGTTTTTT	CASTIPTVANTGELFF
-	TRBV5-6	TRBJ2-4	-	TGTGCCAGCGAGGATAGACTAGCCAAAAACATTCAGTACTTC	CASEDRLAKNIQYF
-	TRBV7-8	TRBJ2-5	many	TGTGCCAGCAGCTTATTCCGAGGGTCCCAAGAGACCCAGTACTTC	CASSLFRGSQETQYF
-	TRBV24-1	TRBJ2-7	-	TGTGCCACCAGTGATTGGGAGGAGGTACCGACAGCCCTGCTTCAAAAGTACTTC	CATSDWEEVPTALLQKYF
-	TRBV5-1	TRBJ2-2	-	TGCGCCAGCAGCAGGGACCTCTACACCGGGGAGCTGTTTTTT	CASSRDLYTGELFF
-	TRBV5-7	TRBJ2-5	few	TGTGCCAGCAGCTTGGTGGGCAGGGTGAGGGCCCAAGAGACCCAGTACTTC	CASSLVGRVRAQETQYF
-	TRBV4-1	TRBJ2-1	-	TGCGCCAGCAGCCCCCTAGCGACGACCGATCCGTTCTTC	CASSPLATTDPFF
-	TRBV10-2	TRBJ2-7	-	TGCGCCAGCAGTGATCGCAGGGACTCCTACGAGCAGTACTTC	CASSDRRDSYEQYF
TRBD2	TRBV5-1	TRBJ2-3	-	TGCGCCAGCAGCTTGGCACCGCTAGCGGGGGTAGATACGCAGTATTTT	CASSLAPLAGVDTQYF
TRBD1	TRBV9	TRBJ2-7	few	TGTGCCAGCAGCCGACAGGGGGTCTACGAGCAGTACTTC	CASSRQGVYEQYF
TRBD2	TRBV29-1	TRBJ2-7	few	TGCAGCGTTGAGTCGTTTAGCGGGAGTCTTCTTCAGGGTCCCTACGAGCAGTACTTC	CSVESFSGSLLQGPYEQYF
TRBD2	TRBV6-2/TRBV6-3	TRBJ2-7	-	TGTGCCAGCAGTTACGGGGCTGACCTGGCGCTAGCGGGCAACTACGAGCAGTACTTC	CASSYGADLALAGNYEQYF
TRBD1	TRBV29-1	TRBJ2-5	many	TGCAGCGTTGATCCGGGGATCCTACAGGGGAGAGGGGAGACCCAGTACTTC	CSVDPGILQGRGETQYF
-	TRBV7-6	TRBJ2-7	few	TGTGCCAGCAGCTCGGGACCGAGGGCCTACGAGCAGTACTTC	CASSSGPRAYEQYF
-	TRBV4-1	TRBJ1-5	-	TGCGCCAGCAGCCCAGTACAGGGATGGGATATAAATCAGCCCCAGCATTTT	CASSPVQGWDINQPQHF
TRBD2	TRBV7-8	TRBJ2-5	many	TGTGCCAGCAGCTCAAGGCAAGCGGGAGTAATCCTCCAAGAGACCCAGTACTTC	CASSSRQAGVILQETQYF
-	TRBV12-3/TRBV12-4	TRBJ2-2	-	TGTGCCAGCAGTTGGTTTCCCGGAACCGGGGAGCTGTTTTTT	CASSWFPGTGELFF
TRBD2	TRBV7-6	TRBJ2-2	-	TGTGCCAGCAGCTTAAGGCTAGCGGGATTTGAGACCGGGGAGCTGTTTTTT	CASSLRLAGFETGELFF
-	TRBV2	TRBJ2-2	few	TGTCTCGGCCGGGAAGTGAACACCGGGGAGCTGTTTTTT	CLGREVNTGELFF
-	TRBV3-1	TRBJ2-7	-	TGTGCCAGCAGCCAAGCACTAGTTGGGCCATATCGGGCGCAGTACTTC	CASSQALVGPYRAQYF
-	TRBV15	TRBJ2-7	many	TGTGCCACCACCGAGGGGGGCGGGAGCGACTACGAGCAGTACTTC	CATTEGGGSDYEQYF
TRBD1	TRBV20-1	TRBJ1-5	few	TGCAGTGCCGACAGGGGGAGTCAGCCCCAGCATTTT	CSADRGSQPQHF
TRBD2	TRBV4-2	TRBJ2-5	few	TGTGCCAGCAGCCAACCCACTAGCGGGAGGGCCCTGGAGACCCAGTACTTC	CASSQPTSGRALETQYF
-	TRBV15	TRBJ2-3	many	TGTGCCACCAGCAGAGATTGGGGGAGGGACATCACAGATACGCAGTATTTT	CATSRDWGRDITDTQYF
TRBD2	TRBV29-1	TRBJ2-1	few	TGCAGCGTTGAGAGACTACTAGCGGGAGGGCCGGGTGAGCAGTTCTTC	CSVERLLAGGPGEQFF
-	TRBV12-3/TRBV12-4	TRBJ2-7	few	TGTGCCAGCAGTTTAGCGCAAGTCCCCACCTACGAGCAGTACTTC	CASSLAQVPTYEQYF
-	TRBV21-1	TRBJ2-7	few	TGTGCCAGCAGCCCCCTCCAGACCGATGACTCCTACGAGCAGTACTTC	CASSPLQTDDSYEQYF
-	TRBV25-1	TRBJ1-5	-	TGTGCCAGCAGTCCCCGGGCCCGCAATCAGCCCCAGCATTTT	CASSPRARNQPQHF
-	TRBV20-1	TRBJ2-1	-	TGCAGTGCTGATAGGGCAGAAAGCTCCTACAATGAGCAGTTCTTC	CSADRAESSYNEQFF
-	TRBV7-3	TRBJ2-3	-	TGTGCCAGCTCCAGGGGCGGGATGGCAGATACGCAGTATTTT	CASSRGGMADTQYF
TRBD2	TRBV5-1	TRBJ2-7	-	TGCGCCAGCAGCCTCCAAGGACTAGCGGGAGGGACCTACGAGCAGTACTTC	CASSLQGLAGGTYEQYF